A selection of T cell receptor beta chains follows, all from one sample in a study of metastatic and nonmetastatic thyroid tumors. TCRdb reassembled clones from the PCR reads with MiXCR. Of 46,000 or so clones in the sample, roughly 15% were seen once. Sequences were obtained from blood. Receptors originate from a female donor with papillary thyroid cancer or a benign thyroid nodule (not recorded which). Some clones in this sample may be carry-over from other donors' samples. CDR3s include the opening cysteine and the closing phenylalanine or tryptophan. The D gene is left open where the match is weak. Clone size is stated in some rows and not others, as once, few, many or a class when expanded.

D	size	V	J	DNA	CDR3
.	.	TRBV20-1	TRBJ2-7	TGCAGTGCTAGAGCAACCTACGAGCAGTACTTC	CSARATYEQYF
.	.	TRBV28	TRBJ1-5	TGTGCCTGCAGTTTGATGGGAAATCAGCCCCACCATTTT	CACSLMGNQPHHF
.	many	TRBV5-1	TRBJ2-1	TGCGCCAGCAGCTTGGTGGTGTCGGCTTCCTACAATGAGCAGTTCTTC	CASSLVVSASYNEQFF
.	.	TRBV7-3	TRBJ2-7	TGTGCCAGCCAAAACGAGGAGGGATCCTACGAGCAGTACTTC	CASQNEEGSYEQYF
TRBD1	.	TRBV30	TRBJ2-7	TGTGCCTGGAGTGAAACCCAACCGGGACAGCACGTCTACGAGCAGTACTTC	CAWSETQPGQHVYEQYF
TRBD2	many	TRBV19	TRBJ2-1	TGTGCCAGTAGGCTCGGACTAGCGGGATACAATGAGCAGTTCTTC	CASRLGLAGYNEQFF
.	.	TRBV6-1	TRBJ2-1	TGTGCCAGCAGTGGATATAGCTCCTACAATGAGCAGTTCTTC	CASSGYSSYNEQFF
.	.	TRBV27	TRBJ1-1	TGTTCCAGCAATCCGGCGGGAGGCACGTTTACTGAAGCTTTCTTT	CSSNPAGGTFTEAFF
TRBD1	few	TRBV18	TRBJ2-7	TGTGCCAGCTCACCAACGGACAGGAACTACGAGCAGTACTTC	CASSPTDRNYEQYF
.	many	TRBV27	TRBJ2-7	TGTGCCAGCAGTTATAAGGGGTTCACCTACGAGCAGTACTTC	CASSYKGFTYEQYF
.	.	TRBV2	TRBJ2-4	TGTGCCAGCATCGAGCCGGGAGTGACAAACATTCAGTACTTC	CASIEPGVTNIQYF
TRBD1	many	TRBV10-1	TRBJ2-3	TGCGCCAGCAGTGAGCCCGACAGGGAGGATACGCAGTATTTT	CASSEPDREDTQYF
TRBD1	.	TRBV4-1	TRBJ2-2	TGCGCCAGCAGCCAACGTATTAGGGGGACAGGCGACACCGGGGAGCTGTTTTTT	CASSQRIRGTGDTGELFF
TRBD2	many	TRBV20-1	TRBJ2-3	TGCAGTGGGAAAGCGGGAGGGGTAGATACGCAGTATTTT	CSGKAGGVDTQYF
TRBD2	.	TRBV7-8	TRBJ2-5	TGTGCCAGCAGCCGTCGGGAGCGGGGGACCCAGTACTTC	CASSRRERGTQYF
TRBD1	many	TRBV11-2	TRBJ1-6	TGTGCCAGCAGCTCCCAGACGACAGGGGGTAATTCACCCCTCCACTTT	CASSSQTTGGNSPLHF
TRBD1	.	TRBV3-1	TRBJ2-4	TGTGCCAGCAGCGATAGGACAGGGATTAAGGGCATTCAGTACTTC	CASSDRTGIKGIQYF
TRBD2	many	TRBV20-1	TRBJ2-3	TGCAGTGCTAGTGGCGGGAGGCCAGATACGCAGTATTTT	CSASGGRPDTQYF
TRBD1	.	TRBV7-3	TRBJ2-2	TGTGCCAGCAGCTTAAGGGACAGGGGGCCCACGAACACCGGGGAGCTGTTTTTT	CASSLRDRGPTNTGELFF
.	many	TRBV11-1	TRBJ2-2	TGTGCCAGCAGCTCCCCACTAGAGCAGCACGGGGAGCTGTTTTTT	CASSSPLEQHGELFF
TRBD1	many	TRBV19	TRBJ2-3	TGTGCCAGTAGTATAGGGACAGGGTCCACAGATACGCAGTATTTT	CASSIGTGSTDTQYF
TRBD2	many	TRBV7-3	TRBJ2-5	TGTGCCAGCAACTCGGGCGGGAGGGCCGTTGAGACCCAGTACTTC	CASNSGGRAVETQYF
TRBD1	.	TRBV5-8	TRBJ1-3	TGTGCCAGCAGCAGAACCGGGACAGGTGGAAACACCATAGTTTTT	CASSRTGTGGNTIVF
TRBD1	many	TRBV20-1	TRBJ1-1	TGCAGTGCTAGAGATTCGGACAGGGGCACTGAAGCTTTCTTT	CSARDSDRGTEAFF
TRBD2	many	TRBV20-1	TRBJ2-3	TGCAGTGCGGCCTCCGGGACTAGCGATAGCACAGATACGCAGTATTTT	CSAASGTSDSTDTQYF
.	many	TRBV29-1	TRBJ1-2	TGCAGCGTTGAATCCCAGAACTATGGCTACACCTTC	CSVESQNYGYTF
TRBD2	many	TRBV14	TRBJ2-7	TGTGCCAGCAGCCCCACTAGCGGGCCCCCCTACGAGCAGTACTTC	CASSPTSGPPYEQYF
.	.	TRBV20-1	TRBJ2-3	TGCAGTGCGAGTCACGGGGAGACAGATACGCAGTATTTT	CSASHGETDTQYF
TRBD1	few	TRBV6-2/TRBV6-3	TRBJ1-2	TGTGCCAGCAGTTACGCAGGGGGCCTCGGCTACACCTTC	CASSYAGGLGYTF